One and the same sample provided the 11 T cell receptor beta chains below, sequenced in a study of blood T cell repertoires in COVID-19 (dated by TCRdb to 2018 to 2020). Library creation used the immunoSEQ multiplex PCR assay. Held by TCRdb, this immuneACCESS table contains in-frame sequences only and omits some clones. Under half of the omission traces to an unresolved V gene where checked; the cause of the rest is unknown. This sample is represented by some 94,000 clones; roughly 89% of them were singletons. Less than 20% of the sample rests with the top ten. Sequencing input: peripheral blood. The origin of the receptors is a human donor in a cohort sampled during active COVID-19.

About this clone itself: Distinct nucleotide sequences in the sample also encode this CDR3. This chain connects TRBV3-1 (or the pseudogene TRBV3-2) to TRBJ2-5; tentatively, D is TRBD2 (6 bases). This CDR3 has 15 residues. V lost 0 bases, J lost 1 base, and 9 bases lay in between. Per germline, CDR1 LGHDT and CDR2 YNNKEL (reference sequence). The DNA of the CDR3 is TGTGCCAGCAGCCAAGATCGGGGACTCCAAGAGACCCAGTACTTC. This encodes CASSQDRGLQETQYF.

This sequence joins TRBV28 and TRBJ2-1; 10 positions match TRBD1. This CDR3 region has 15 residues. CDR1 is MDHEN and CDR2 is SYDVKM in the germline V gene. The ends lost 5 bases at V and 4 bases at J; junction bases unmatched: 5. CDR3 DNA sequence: TGTGCCAGCAGTACGGGACAGGGGATTTACAATGAGCAGTTCTTC. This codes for CASSTGQGIYNEQFF.

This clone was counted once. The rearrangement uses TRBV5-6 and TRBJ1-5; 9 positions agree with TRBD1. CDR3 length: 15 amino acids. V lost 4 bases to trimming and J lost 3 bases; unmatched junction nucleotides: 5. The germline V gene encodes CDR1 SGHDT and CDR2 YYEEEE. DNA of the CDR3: TGTGCCAGCAGCATGGGACAGGGATTCAATCAGCCCCAGCATTTT. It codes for CASSMGQGFNQPQHF.

CDR3 coding DNA: TGCGCCAGCAGCTTGGATCGGGGTCTGAACACCGGGGAGCTGTTTTTT. This codes for CASSLDRGLNTGELFF. The chain links TRBV5-1 to TRBJ2-2, with a weak D call TRBD2 (5 bases). Trimming pared 0 bases from V and 1 base from J, leaving 10 bases between. The CDR3 contains 16 residues. Germline loops: CDR1 SGHRS, CDR2 YFSETQ.

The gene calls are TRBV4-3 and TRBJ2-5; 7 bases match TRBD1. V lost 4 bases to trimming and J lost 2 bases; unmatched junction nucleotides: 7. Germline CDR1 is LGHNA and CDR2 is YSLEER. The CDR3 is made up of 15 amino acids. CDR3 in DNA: TGCGCCAGCAGCCGAGGGGACAGCCTTCAAGAGACCCAGTACTTC. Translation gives CASSRGDSLQETQYF.

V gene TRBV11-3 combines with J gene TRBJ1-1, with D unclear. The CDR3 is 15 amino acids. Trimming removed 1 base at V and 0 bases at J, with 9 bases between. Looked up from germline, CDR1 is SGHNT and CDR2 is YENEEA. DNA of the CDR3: TGTGCCAGCAGCTTAGGTGGGCACTTGAACACTGAAGCTTTCTTT. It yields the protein CASSLGGHLNTEAFF.

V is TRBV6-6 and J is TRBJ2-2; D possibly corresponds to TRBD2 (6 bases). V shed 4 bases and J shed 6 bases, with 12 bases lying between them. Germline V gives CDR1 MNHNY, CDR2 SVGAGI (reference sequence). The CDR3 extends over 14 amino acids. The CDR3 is CASSSEGGAGELFF. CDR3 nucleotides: TGTGCCAGCAGTTCGGAGGGAGGAGCCGGGGAGCTGTTTTTT.

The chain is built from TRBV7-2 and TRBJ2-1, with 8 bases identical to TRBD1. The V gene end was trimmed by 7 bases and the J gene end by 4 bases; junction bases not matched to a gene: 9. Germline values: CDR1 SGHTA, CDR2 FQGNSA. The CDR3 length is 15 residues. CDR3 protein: CASILLGTGYNEQFF. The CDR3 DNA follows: TGTGCCAGCATCCTTCTCGGGACAGGTTACAATGAGCAGTTCTTC.

This CDR3 is CASSLTRGYTF. The CDR3, as DNA: TGTGCCAGCAGCTTGACGAGGGGCTACACCTTC. The chain carries TRBV5-6 and TRBJ1-2; D remains ambiguous. Germline V gives CDR1 SGHDT, CDR2 YYEEEE. This CDR3 contains 11 residues. V lost 1 base to trimming and J lost 8 bases, with 6 bases between them. The entire variable domain, with the rest obtained from reference TRBV5-6 and TRBJ1-2, is as follows: DAGVTQSPTHLIKTRGQQVTLRCSPKSGHDTVSWYQQALGQGPQFIFQYYEEEERQRGNFPDRFSGHQFPNYSSELNVNALLLGDSALYLCASSLTRGYTFGSGTRLTVV.

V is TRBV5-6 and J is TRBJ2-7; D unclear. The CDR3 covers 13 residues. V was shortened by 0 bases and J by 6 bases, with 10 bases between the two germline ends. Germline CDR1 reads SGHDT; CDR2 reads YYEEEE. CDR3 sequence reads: CASSLVNPGEQYF. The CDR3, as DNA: TGTGCCAGCAGCTTGGTTAACCCCGGCGAGCAGTACTTC.

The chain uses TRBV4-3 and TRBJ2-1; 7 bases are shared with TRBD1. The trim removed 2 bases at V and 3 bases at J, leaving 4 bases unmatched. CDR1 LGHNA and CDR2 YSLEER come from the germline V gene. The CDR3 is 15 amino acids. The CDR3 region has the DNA TGCGCCAGCAGCCAACAGGACAGGCTCTACAATGAGCAGTTCTTC. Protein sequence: CASSQQDRLYNEQFF.